One TCR beta chain is described in this entry. The data derive from a study of blood T cell repertoires in COVID-19. At the level of the study: Material from acute and convalescent COVID-19 was sourced from the United States, Italy and Spain.

Original processing notes: Quantification of nucleated cells was approximated via reference gene primer amplification. Using immunoSEQ multiplex PCR, the repertoire was profiled, and TCRdb retains in-frame clones only, with some absent. V and J calls and clone size are those listed in that table; D and trimming were worked out from the DNA. The sample comprises 45,000 to 65,000 clones, 65% to 85% of which are singletons, and 43% rests with the top ten. Germline V CDR1 and CDR2: LGHDT, YNNKEL (reference sequence). Losses at the gene ends were 0 bases for V and 0 bases for J; bases not matched to a gene: 5. This CDR3 has 17 amino acids.

Sequencing was performed on peripheral blood. The sequence was collected from a man between 65 and 85 years old with active or convalescent COVID-19. The chain uses TRBV3-1 (or the pseudogene TRBV3-2) and TRBJ1-2; TRBD1 matches 9 bases. CDR3 nucleotides: TGTGCCAGCAGCCAAGAGACAGGGGGTTCAGCTAACTATGGCTACACCTTC. As protein: CASSQETGGSANYGYTF.